The clone carrying this TCR beta chain was counted a few times. This sample was included in a study of blood T cell repertoires in COVID-19. Using immunoSEQ multiplex PCR, the repertoire was profiled, and TCRdb retains in-frame clones only, with some absent. The sample lists 200,000 to 250,000 clones; 86% were seen once. The CDR3 is 17 amino acids. CDR1 is KGHSH, CDR2 LQKENI, per germline. V lost 1 base to trimming and J lost 9 bases, with 19 bases between them. The V gene is TRBV18, the J gene TRBJ1-6; no reliable D call. The sequence came from a man between 50 and 59 years old with COVID-19, enrolled during active disease. The sequencing sample was made of peripheral blood. The CDR3: CASSPQLAAPPSSPLHF. The CDR3 coding sequence is TGTGCCAGCTCACCACAGCTCGCAGCGCCTCCCAGTTCACCCCTCCACTTT. Together with reference TRBV18 and TRBJ1-6, the CDR3 gives the full variable domain: NAGVMQNPRHLVRRRGQEARLRCSPMKGHSHVYWYRQLPEEGLKFMVYLQKENIIDESGMPKERFSAEFPKEGPSILRIQQVVRGDSAAYFCASSPQLAAPPSSPLHFGNGTRLTVT.